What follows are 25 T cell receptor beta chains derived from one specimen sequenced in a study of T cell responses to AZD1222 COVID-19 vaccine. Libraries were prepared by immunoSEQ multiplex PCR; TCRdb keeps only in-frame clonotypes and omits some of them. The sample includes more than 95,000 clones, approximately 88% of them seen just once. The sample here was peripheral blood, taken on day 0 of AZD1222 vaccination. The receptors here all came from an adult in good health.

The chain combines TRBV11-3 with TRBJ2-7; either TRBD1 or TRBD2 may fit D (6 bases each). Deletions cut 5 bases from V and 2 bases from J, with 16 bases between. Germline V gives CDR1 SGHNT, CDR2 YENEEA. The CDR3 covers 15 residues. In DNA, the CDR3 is TGTGCCAGCAGCCCGGGGGCCCTTGCCGCCTACGAGCAGTACTTC. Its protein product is CASSPGALAAYEQYF.

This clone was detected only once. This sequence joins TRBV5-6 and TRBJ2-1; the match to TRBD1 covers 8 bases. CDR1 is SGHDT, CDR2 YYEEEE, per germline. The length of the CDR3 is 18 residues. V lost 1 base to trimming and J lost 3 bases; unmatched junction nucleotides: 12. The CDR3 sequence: CASSLQSTGVIYYNEQFF. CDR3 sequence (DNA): TGTGCCAGCAGCTTGCAGTCGACAGGGGTCATCTACTACAATGAGCAGTTCTTC.

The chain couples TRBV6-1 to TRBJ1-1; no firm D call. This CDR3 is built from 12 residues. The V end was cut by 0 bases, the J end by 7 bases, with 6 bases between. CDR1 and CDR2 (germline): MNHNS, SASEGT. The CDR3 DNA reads TGTGCCAGCAGTGAAGCCGGGAGTGAAGCTTTCTTT. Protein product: CASSEAGSEAFF.

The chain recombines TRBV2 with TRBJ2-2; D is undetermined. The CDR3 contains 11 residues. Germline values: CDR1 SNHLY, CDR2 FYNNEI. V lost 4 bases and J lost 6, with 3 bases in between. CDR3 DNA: TGTGCCAGCAGTGTAGCCGGGGAGCTGTTTTTT. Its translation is CASSVAGELFF.

The CDR3 coding sequence is TGTGCCAGCACCGAGTCGGGTTCCTATGGCTACACCTTC. Its protein is CASTESGSYGYTF. The rearrangement links TRBV2 to TRBJ1-2; no definite D call. The CDR3 is made up of 13 amino acids. V lost 7 bases and J 4 bases, leaving 13 bases between the germline ends. Germline CDR1 and CDR2: SNHLY and FYNNEI.

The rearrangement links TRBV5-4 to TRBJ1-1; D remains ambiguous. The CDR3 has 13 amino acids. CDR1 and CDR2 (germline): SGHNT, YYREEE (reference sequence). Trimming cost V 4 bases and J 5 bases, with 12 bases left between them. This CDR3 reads CASSDWVGTEAFF. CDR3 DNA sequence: TGTGCCAGCAGCGACTGGGTGGGGACTGAAGCTTTCTTT.

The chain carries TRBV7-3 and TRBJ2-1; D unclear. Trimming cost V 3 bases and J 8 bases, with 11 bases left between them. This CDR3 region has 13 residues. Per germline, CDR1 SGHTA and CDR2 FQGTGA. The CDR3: CASSFSPPYEQFF. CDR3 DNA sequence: TGTGCCAGCAGCTTCTCTCCTCCCTATGAGCAGTTCTTC. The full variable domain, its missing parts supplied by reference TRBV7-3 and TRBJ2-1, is GAGVSQTPSNKVTEKGKYVELRCDPISGHTALYWYRQSLGQGPEFLIYFQGTGAADDSGLPNDRFFAVRPEGSVSTLKIQRTERGDSAVYLCASSFSPPYEQFFGPGTRLTVL.

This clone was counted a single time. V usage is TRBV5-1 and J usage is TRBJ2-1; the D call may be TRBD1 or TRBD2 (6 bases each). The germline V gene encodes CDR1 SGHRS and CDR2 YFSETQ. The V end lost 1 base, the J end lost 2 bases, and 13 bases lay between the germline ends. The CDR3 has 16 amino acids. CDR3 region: CASSLLGAGTYNEQFF. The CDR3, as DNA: TGCGCCAGCAGCTTGTTGGGGGCGGGGACCTACAATGAGCAGTTCTTC.

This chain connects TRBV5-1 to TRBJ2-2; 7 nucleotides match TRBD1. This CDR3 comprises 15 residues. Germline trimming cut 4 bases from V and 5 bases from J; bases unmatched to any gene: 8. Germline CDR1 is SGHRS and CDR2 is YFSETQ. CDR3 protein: CASSDRQGYTGELFF. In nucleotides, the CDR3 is TGCGCCAGCAGCGATCGACAGGGTTATACCGGGGAGCTGTTTTTT.

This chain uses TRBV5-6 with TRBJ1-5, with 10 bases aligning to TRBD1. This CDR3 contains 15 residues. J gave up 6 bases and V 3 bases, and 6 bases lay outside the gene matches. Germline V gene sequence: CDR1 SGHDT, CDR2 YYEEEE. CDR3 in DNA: TGTGCCAGCAGCTCCGACAGGGGGCTAACTCAGCCCCAGCATTTT. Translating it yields CASSSDRGLTQPQHF.

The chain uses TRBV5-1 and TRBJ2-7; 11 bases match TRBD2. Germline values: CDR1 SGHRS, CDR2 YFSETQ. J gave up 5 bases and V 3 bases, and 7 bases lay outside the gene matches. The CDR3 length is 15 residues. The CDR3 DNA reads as TGCGCCAGCAGCTCTCACCCTAGCGGGAGGAACGAGCAGTACTTC. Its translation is CASSSHPSGRNEQYF.

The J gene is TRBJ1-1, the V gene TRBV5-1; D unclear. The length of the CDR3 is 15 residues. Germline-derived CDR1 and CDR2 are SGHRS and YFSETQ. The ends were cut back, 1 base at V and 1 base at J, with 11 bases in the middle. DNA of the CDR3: TGCGCCAGCAGCTTGATTCCGGGGTCGAACACTGAAGCTTTCTTT. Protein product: CASSLIPGSNTEAFF.

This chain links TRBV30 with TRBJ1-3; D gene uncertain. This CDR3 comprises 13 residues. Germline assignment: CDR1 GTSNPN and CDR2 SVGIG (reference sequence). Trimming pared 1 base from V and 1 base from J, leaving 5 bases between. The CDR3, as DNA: TGTGCCTGGAGTGGGGAATCTGGAAACACCATATATTTT. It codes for CAWSGESGNTIYF.

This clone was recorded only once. The CDR3 region is CASSPRDLNQPQHF. The DNA of the CDR3 is TGTGCCAGCAGCCCCCGGGACCTCAATCAGCCCCAGCATTTT. J is TRBJ1-5 and V is TRBV9; the D gene is possibly TRBD1 (5 bases). The CDR3 loop spans 14 amino acids. From germline, CDR1 is SGDLS and CDR2 YYNGEE. Trimming cost V 4 bases and J 3 bases, with 11 bases left between them.

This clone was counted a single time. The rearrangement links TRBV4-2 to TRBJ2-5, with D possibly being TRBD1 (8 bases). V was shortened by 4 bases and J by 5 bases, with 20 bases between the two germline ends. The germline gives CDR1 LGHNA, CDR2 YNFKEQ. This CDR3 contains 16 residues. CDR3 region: CASSPGGQAGWETQYF. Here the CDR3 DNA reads TGTGCCAGCAGCCCGGGGGGACAGGCGGGATGGGAGACCCAGTACTTC.

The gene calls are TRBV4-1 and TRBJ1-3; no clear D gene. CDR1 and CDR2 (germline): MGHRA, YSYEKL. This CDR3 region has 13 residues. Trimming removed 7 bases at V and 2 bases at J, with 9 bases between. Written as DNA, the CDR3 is TGCGCCAGCACGAACGGCGCTGGAAACACCATATATTTT. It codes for CASTNGAGNTIYF.

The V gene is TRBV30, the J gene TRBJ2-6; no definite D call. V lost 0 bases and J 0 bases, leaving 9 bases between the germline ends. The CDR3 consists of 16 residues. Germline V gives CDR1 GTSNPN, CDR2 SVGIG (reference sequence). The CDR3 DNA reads TGTGCCTGGAGTGTCAGACCGAGCTCTGGGGCCAACGTCCTGACTTTC. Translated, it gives CAWSVRPSSGANVLTF.

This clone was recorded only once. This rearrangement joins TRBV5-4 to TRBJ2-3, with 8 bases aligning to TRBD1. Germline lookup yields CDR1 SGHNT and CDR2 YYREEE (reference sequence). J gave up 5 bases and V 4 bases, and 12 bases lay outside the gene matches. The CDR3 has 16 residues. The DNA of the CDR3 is TGTGCCAGCAGCCTCGCAGACAGGGGCGGCGGAGATACGCAGTATTTT. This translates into CASSLADRGGGDTQYF.

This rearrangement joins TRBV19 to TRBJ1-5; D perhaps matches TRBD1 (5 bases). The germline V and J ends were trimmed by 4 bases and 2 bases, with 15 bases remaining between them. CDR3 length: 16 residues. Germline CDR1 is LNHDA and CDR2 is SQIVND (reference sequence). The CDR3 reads CASSTNPRVRNQPQHF. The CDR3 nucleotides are TGTGCCAGTAGTACCAACCCCAGGGTACGCAATCAGCCCCAGCATTTT.

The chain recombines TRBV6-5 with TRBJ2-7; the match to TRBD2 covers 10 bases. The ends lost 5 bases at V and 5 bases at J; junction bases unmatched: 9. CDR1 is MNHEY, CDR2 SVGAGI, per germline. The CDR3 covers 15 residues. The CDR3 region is CASSRPSGSLDEQYF. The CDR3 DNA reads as TGTGCCAGCAGTAGACCTAGCGGGAGTCTAGACGAGCAGTACTTC.

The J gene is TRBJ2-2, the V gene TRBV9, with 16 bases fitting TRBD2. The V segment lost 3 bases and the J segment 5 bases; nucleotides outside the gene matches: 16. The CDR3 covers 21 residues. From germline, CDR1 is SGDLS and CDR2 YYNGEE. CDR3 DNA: TGTGCCAGCAGCGCTTCCTTGGGACTAGCGGGAGGGCCTCGCGTAACCGGGGAGCTGTTTTTT. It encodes CASSASLGLAGGPRVTGELFF.

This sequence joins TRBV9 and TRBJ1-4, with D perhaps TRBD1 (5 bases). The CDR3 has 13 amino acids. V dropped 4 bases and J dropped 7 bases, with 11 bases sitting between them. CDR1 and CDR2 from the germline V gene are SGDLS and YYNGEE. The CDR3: CASSPSRGEKLFF. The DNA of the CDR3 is TGTGCCAGCAGCCCTTCTAGGGGTGAAAAACTGTTTTTT.

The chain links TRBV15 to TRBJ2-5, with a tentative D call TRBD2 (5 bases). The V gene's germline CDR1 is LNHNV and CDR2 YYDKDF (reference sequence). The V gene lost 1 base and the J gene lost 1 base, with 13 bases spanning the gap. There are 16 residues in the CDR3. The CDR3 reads CATSRGDGGRQETQYF. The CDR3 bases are TGTGCCACCAGCAGAGGGGATGGAGGTCGCCAAGAGACCCAGTACTTC.

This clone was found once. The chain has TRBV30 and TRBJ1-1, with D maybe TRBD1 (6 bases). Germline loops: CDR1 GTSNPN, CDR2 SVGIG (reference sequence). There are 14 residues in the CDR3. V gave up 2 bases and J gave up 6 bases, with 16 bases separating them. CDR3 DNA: TGTGCCTGGAGTCTGGTTAGTAACAGGGCTGAAGCTTTCTTT. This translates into CAWSLVSNRAEAFF.

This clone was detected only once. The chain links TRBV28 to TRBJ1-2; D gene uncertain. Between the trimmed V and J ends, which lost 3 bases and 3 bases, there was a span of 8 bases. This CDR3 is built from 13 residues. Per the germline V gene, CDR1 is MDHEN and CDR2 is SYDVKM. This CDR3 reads CASSLIGDYGYTF. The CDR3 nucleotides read TGTGCCAGCAGTTTGATTGGCGACTATGGCTACACCTTC.